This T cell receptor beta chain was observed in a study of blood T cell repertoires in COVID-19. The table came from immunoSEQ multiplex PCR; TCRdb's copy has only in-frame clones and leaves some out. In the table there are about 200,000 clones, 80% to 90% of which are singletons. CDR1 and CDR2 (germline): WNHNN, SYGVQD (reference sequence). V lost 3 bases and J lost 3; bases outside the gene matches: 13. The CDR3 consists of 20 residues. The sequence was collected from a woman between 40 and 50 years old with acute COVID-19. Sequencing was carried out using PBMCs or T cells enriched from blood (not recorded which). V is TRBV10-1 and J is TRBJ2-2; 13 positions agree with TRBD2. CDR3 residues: CASSERLAGGTFGDTGELFF. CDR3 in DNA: TGCGCCAGCAGTGAACGACTAGCGGGGGGCACTTTCGGGGACACCGGGGAGCTGTTTTTT.